This is a list of T cell receptor beta chains from one sample in a study of T cell responses to AZD1222 COVID-19 vaccine. The protocol was immunoSEQ multiplex PCR, while the TCRdb copy is restricted to in-frame clones and leaves out a portion. The data show approximately 99,000 clones, with around 84% seen just once and approximately 3.3% held by the top ten. Sequencing was performed on peripheral blood, taken on day 0 of AZD1222 vaccination. These TCRs come from an adult in good health. Each CDR3 is given with its conserved first and last residue. D genes are given only for firm matches. Clone size is given for some rows only: seen once, a few or many times, or a class if the clone is expanded.

D gene: NA
clone size: NA
J gene: TRBJ2-7
V gene: TRBV6-1
CDR3 length: 14
CDR3 protein: CASSEGADLYSQYF
CDR3 DNA: TGTGCCAGCAGTGAGGGAGCCGATCTTTATTCGCAGTACTTC

D gene: NA
clone size: once
J gene: TRBJ1-2
V gene: TRBV4-1
CDR3 length: 14
CDR3 protein: CASSQLGQGVGYTF
CDR3 DNA: TGCGCCAGCAGCCAGCTAGGGCAGGGTGTTGGCTACACCTTC

D gene: TRBD1
clone size: once
J gene: TRBJ2-3
V gene: TRBV5-1
CDR3 length: 15
CDR3 protein: CASSLGQGPSDTQYF
CDR3 DNA: TGCGCCAGCAGCCTCGGACAGGGGCCCTCAGATACGCAGTATTTT

D gene: NA
clone size: NA
J gene: TRBJ2-4
V gene: TRBV27
CDR3 length: 13
CDR3 protein: CASSPKPLNIQYF
CDR3 DNA: TGTGCCAGCAGTCCCAAACCCTTGAACATTCAGTACTTC

D gene: NA
clone size: NA
J gene: TRBJ1-1
V gene: TRBV9
CDR3 length: 15
CDR3 protein: CASSAAGQSNTEAFF
CDR3 DNA: TGTGCCAGCAGCGCAGCCGGACAGTCGAACACTGAAGCTTTCTTT

D gene: NA
clone size: NA
J gene: TRBJ1-6
V gene: TRBV21-1
CDR3 length: 15
CDR3 protein: CASSKEREWNSPLHF
CDR3 DNA: TGTGCCAGCAGCAAAGAGAGGGAATGGAACTCACCCCTCCACTTT

D gene: TRBD1
clone size: once
J gene: TRBJ1-5
V gene: TRBV28
CDR3 length: 18
CDR3 protein: CASSPPRLGQGVDQPQHF
CDR3 DNA: TGTGCCAGCAGTCCACCCCGTTTGGGACAGGGGGTCGATCAGCCCCAGCATTTT

D gene: NA
clone size: NA
J gene: TRBJ2-2
V gene: TRBV11-3
CDR3 length: 15
CDR3 protein: CASSLSSPGTGELFF
CDR3 DNA: TGTGCCAGCAGCTTATCCAGCCCCGGGACCGGGGAGCTGTTTTTT

D gene: NA
clone size: once
J gene: TRBJ2-1
V gene: TRBV5-4
CDR3 length: 14
CDR3 protein: CASSLGPPLDEQFF
CDR3 DNA: TGTGCCAGCAGCTTGGGGCCACCCTTGGATGAGCAGTTCTTC

D gene: TRBD1
clone size: NA
J gene: TRBJ1-4
V gene: TRBV30
CDR3 length: 15
CDR3 protein: CAWSPRQGYGEKLFF
CDR3 DNA: TGTGCCTGGAGTCCTCGACAGGGGTACGGTGAAAAACTGTTTTTT

D gene: TRBD2
clone size: NA
J gene: TRBJ2-3
V gene: TRBV24-1
CDR3 length: 20
CDR3 protein: CATSEPDPIRGGGATDTQYF
CDR3 DNA: TGTGCCACCAGTGAGCCGGACCCCATTCGTGGCGGGGGGGCTACAGATACGCAGTATTTT

D gene: NA
clone size: NA
J gene: TRBJ1-3
V gene: TRBV11-2
CDR3 length: 13
CDR3 protein: CASTPGSGNTIYF
CDR3 DNA: TGTGCCAGCACCCCAGGGTCTGGAAACACCATATATTTT

D gene: NA
clone size: NA
J gene: TRBJ2-7
V gene: TRBV19
CDR3 length: 13
CDR3 protein: CASSTQDSYEQYF
CDR3 DNA: TGTGCCAGTAGTACTCAGGATTCCTACGAGCAGTACTTC

D gene: TRBD1
clone size: NA
J gene: TRBJ1-1
V gene: TRBV9
CDR3 length: 13
CDR3 protein: CASSGRGGTEAFF
CDR3 DNA: TGTGCCAGCAGCGGCAGGGGGGGGACTGAAGCTTTCTTT

D gene: NA
clone size: NA
J gene: TRBJ1-2
V gene: TRBV5-4
CDR3 length: 14
CDR3 protein: CASSLPDTPYGYTF
CDR3 DNA: TGTGCCAGCAGCTTGCCCGATACCCCATATGGCTACACCTTC

D gene: NA
clone size: NA
J gene: TRBJ1-6
V gene: TRBV28
CDR3 length: 18
CDR3 protein: CASSLRGVGVLYNSPLHF
CDR3 DNA: TGTGCCAGCAGTTTAAGAGGCGTCGGTGTTCTTTATAATTCACCCCTCCACTTT

D gene: NA
clone size: NA
J gene: TRBJ1-2
V gene: TRBV6-5
CDR3 length: 15
CDR3 protein: CASSYWASSNYGYTF
CDR3 DNA: TGTGCCAGCAGTTATTGGGCCAGCTCCAACTATGGCTACACCTTC

D gene: TRBD2
clone size: NA
J gene: TRBJ2-7
V gene: TRBV2
CDR3 length: 14
CDR3 protein: CASRGTSGPYEQYF
CDR3 DNA: TGTGCCAGCAGAGGGACTAGCGGGCCATACGAGCAGTACTTC

D gene: NA
clone size: NA
J gene: TRBJ2-5
V gene: TRBV4-1
CDR3 length: 16
CDR3 protein: CASSQELGAAKETQYF
CDR3 DNA: TGCGCCAGCAGCCAAGAGCTCGGGGCCGCAAAAGAGACCCAGTACTTC

D gene: NA
clone size: NA
J gene: TRBJ1-6
V gene: TRBV9
CDR3 length: 15
CDR3 protein: CASSVGGSHNSPLHF
CDR3 DNA: TGTGCCAGCAGCGTAGGGGGGAGCCATAATTCACCCCTCCACTTT

D gene: NA
clone size: once
J gene: TRBJ1-2
V gene: TRBV6-5
CDR3 length: 14
CDR3 protein: CASSRTVFSNGYTF
CDR3 DNA: TGTGCCAGCAGTAGGACAGTCTTCAGCAATGGCTACACCTTC

D gene: NA
clone size: NA
J gene: TRBJ2-1
V gene: TRBV6-6
CDR3 length: 14
CDR3 protein: CASSYGPWGNEQFF
CDR3 DNA: TGTGCCAGCAGTTACGGGCCCTGGGGGAATGAGCAGTTCTTC

D gene: NA
clone size: NA
J gene: TRBJ2-5
V gene: TRBV19
CDR3 length: 19
CDR3 protein: CASSIFGARGESSVETQYF
CDR3 DNA: TGTGCCAGTAGTATATTCGGGGCCAGGGGCGAATCATCCGTGGAGACCCAGTACTTC

D gene: NA
clone size: NA
J gene: TRBJ1-6
V gene: TRBV18
CDR3 length: 17
CDR3 protein: CASSPTAGYAGRSPLHF
CDR3 DNA: TGTGCCAGCTCACCCACGGCTGGATATGCCGGTCGGTCACCCCTCCACTTT

D gene: TRBD1
clone size: NA
J gene: TRBJ1-5
V gene: TRBV7-9
CDR3 length: 17
CDR3 protein: CASSPNTGTGVNQPQHF
CDR3 DNA: TGTGCCAGCAGCCCAAACACCGGGACAGGCGTCAATCAGCCCCAGCATTTT

D gene: NA
clone size: NA
J gene: TRBJ1-1
V gene: TRBV25-1
CDR3 length: 15
CDR3 protein: CASSDTGTTNTEAFF
CDR3 DNA: TGTGCCAGCAGTGATACGGGGACAACGAACACTGAAGCTTTCTTT

D gene: TRBD2
clone size: NA
J gene: TRBJ2-1
V gene: TRBV7-2
CDR3 length: 15
CDR3 protein: CASCQLAGGFGEQFF
CDR3 DNA: TGTGCCAGCTGCCAGCTAGCGGGGGGTTTCGGTGAGCAGTTCTTC

D gene: NA
clone size: NA
J gene: TRBJ2-2
V gene: TRBV7-7
CDR3 length: 16
CDR3 protein: CASSLSLGPNTGELFF
CDR3 DNA: TGTGCCAGCAGCTTATCCCTGGGTCCAAACACCGGGGAGCTGTTTTTT

D gene: NA
clone size: NA
J gene: TRBJ1-2
V gene: TRBV7-2
CDR3 length: 12
CDR3 protein: CASSLQNYGYTF
CDR3 DNA: TGTGCCAGCAGCTTACAGAACTATGGCTACACCTTC

D gene: TRBD1
clone size: few
J gene: TRBJ2-7
V gene: TRBV28
CDR3 length: 15
CDR3 protein: CASSKPGTASYEQYF
CDR3 DNA: TGTGCCAGCAGTAAGCCAGGGACAGCCTCCTACGAGCAGTACTTC

D gene: TRBD1
clone size: NA
J gene: TRBJ2-5
V gene: TRBV10-3
CDR3 length: 14
CDR3 protein: CAISDGQGRETQYF
CDR3 DNA: TGTGCCATCAGTGATGGACAGGGGAGGGAGACCCAGTACTTC

D gene: NA
clone size: NA
J gene: TRBJ2-2
V gene: TRBV28
CDR3 length: 19
CDR3 protein: CASSLLRTSAGLGTGELFF
CDR3 DNA: TGTGCCAGCAGTTTACTTCGGACCTCCGCAGGGCTCGGCACCGGGGAGCTGTTTTTT

D gene: NA
clone size: NA
J gene: TRBJ1-5
V gene: TRBV24-1
CDR3 length: 18
CDR3 protein: CATSDFLLGRLSNQPQHF
CDR3 DNA: TGTGCCACCAGTGATTTTCTTTTGGGGAGGCTTAGCAATCAGCCCCAGCATTTT

D gene: NA
clone size: NA
J gene: TRBJ2-2
V gene: TRBV7-8
CDR3 length: 14
CDR3 protein: CARRQEGDTGELFF
CDR3 DNA: TGTGCCAGAAGACAGGAGGGCGACACCGGGGAGCTGTTTTTT

D gene: NA
clone size: NA
J gene: TRBJ2-2
V gene: TRBV15
CDR3 length: 16
CDR3 protein: CATSRLLGRATGELFF
CDR3 DNA: TGTGCCACCAGCAGGCTCCTTGGGCGTGCCACCGGGGAGCTGTTTTTT

D gene: TRBD1
clone size: NA
J gene: TRBJ1-2
V gene: TRBV18
CDR3 length: 16
CDR3 protein: CASSPPGQGQSYGYTF
CDR3 DNA: TGTGCCAGCTCACCACCGGGACAGGGGCAATCATATGGCTACACCTTC

D gene: TRBD1
clone size: NA
J gene: TRBJ1-2
V gene: TRBV11-3
CDR3 length: 14
CDR3 protein: CASRRRRTGFGYTF
CDR3 DNA: TGTGCCAGCAGAAGGCGGCGGACAGGGTTTGGCTACACCTTC

D gene: TRBD2
clone size: NA
J gene: TRBJ2-7
V gene: TRBV28
CDR3 length: 15
CDR3 protein: CASSSQAGNPYEQYF
CDR3 DNA: TGTGCCAGCAGTTCCCAAGCGGGGAACCCCTACGAGCAGTACTTC

D gene: NA
clone size: NA
J gene: TRBJ1-2
V gene: TRBV6-5
CDR3 length: 13
CDR3 protein: CASSLQGGYGYTF
CDR3 DNA: TGTGCCAGCAGTTTACAGGGTGGTTATGGCTACACCTTC

D gene: NA
clone size: once
J gene: TRBJ2-3
V gene: TRBV19
CDR3 length: 18
CDR3 protein: CASSISLINQDGSDTQYF
CDR3 DNA: TGTGCCAGTAGTATTAGCCTGATTAACCAGGATGGCTCCGATACGCAGTATTTT

D gene: TRBD1
clone size: NA
J gene: TRBJ2-7
V gene: TRBV5-1
CDR3 length: 16
CDR3 protein: CASSLGARDRGNEQYF
CDR3 DNA: TGCGCCAGCAGCTTGGGTGCCCGGGACAGGGGTAACGAGCAGTACTTC

D gene: NA
clone size: few
J gene: TRBJ1-1
V gene: TRBV11-2
CDR3 length: 13
CDR3 protein: CASSFQTVTEAFF
CDR3 DNA: TGTGCCAGCAGCTTCCAGACGGTCACTGAAGCTTTCTTT

D gene: TRBD1
clone size: NA
J gene: TRBJ1-2
V gene: TRBV28
CDR3 length: 15
CDR3 protein: CASSLNPGTAYGYTF
CDR3 DNA: TGTGCCAGCAGTTTGAACCCCGGGACAGCTTATGGCTACACCTTC

D gene: TRBD1
clone size: NA
J gene: TRBJ2-7
V gene: TRBV6-5
CDR3 length: 13
CDR3 protein: CASSRQGDYEQYF
CDR3 DNA: TGTGCCAGCAGCCGACAGGGGGACTACGAGCAGTACTTC

D gene: NA
clone size: NA
J gene: TRBJ1-2
V gene: TRBV28
CDR3 length: 13
CDR3 protein: CASSPPPWGGYTF
CDR3 DNA: TGTGCCAGCAGTCCCCCTCCGTGGGGTGGCTACACCTTC

D gene: TRBD2
clone size: NA
J gene: TRBJ2-1
V gene: TRBV27
CDR3 length: 15
CDR3 protein: CASSLSGGVYNEQFF
CDR3 DNA: TGTGCCAGCAGTCTTAGCGGGGGGGTCTACAATGAGCAGTTCTTC

D gene: TRBD1
clone size: NA
J gene: TRBJ1-2
V gene: TRBV5-1
CDR3 length: 13
CDR3 protein: CASSATGGRGYTF
CDR3 DNA: TGCGCCAGCAGCGCTACAGGGGGGCGCGGCTACACCTTC

D gene: TRBD2
clone size: NA
J gene: TRBJ2-7
V gene: TRBV7-2
CDR3 length: 14
CDR3 protein: CASKQGLAFYEQYF
CDR3 DNA: TGTGCCAGCAAGCAAGGACTAGCTTTTTACGAGCAGTACTTC

D gene: NA
clone size: NA
J gene: TRBJ2-5
V gene: TRBV3-1/TRBV3-2
CDR3 length: 16
CDR3 protein: CASSQDPTRGGETQYF
CDR3 DNA: TGTGCCAGCAGCCAAGATCCGACTAGAGGTGGTGAGACCCAGTACTTC

D gene: TRBD1
clone size: NA
J gene: TRBJ1-3
V gene: TRBV28
CDR3 length: 18
CDR3 protein: CASSPGTGPQGSGNTIYF
CDR3 DNA: TGTGCCAGCAGTCCAGGGACAGGCCCTCAAGGCTCTGGAAACACCATATATTTT

D gene: NA
clone size: NA
J gene: TRBJ2-5
V gene: TRBV5-6
CDR3 length: 17
CDR3 protein: CASSSPSWAAREETQYF
CDR3 DNA: TGTGCCAGCAGCTCCCCCTCTTGGGCAGCACGGGAAGAGACCCAGTACTTC

D gene: NA
clone size: once
J gene: TRBJ1-1
V gene: TRBV5-1
CDR3 length: 15
CDR3 protein: CASSLDGVKNTEAFF
CDR3 DNA: TGCGCCAGCAGCTTGGATGGTGTAAAGAACACTGAAGCTTTCTTT

D gene: TRBD1
clone size: NA
J gene: TRBJ2-7
V gene: TRBV6-5
CDR3 length: 14
CDR3 protein: CASSTGTGGYEQYF
CDR3 DNA: TGTGCCAGCAGTACCGGGACAGGGGGCTACGAGCAGTACTTC

D gene: TRBD1
clone size: NA
J gene: TRBJ2-7
V gene: TRBV28
CDR3 length: 12
CDR3 protein: CATRDRAYEQYF
CDR3 DNA: TGTGCCACCCGGGACAGAGCCTACGAGCAGTACTTC

D gene: NA
clone size: NA
J gene: TRBJ2-7
V gene: TRBV30
CDR3 length: 12
CDR3 protein: CAWGRESYEQYF
CDR3 DNA: TGTGCCTGGGGACGGGAGTCCTACGAGCAGTACTTC

D gene: NA
clone size: NA
J gene: TRBJ1-2
V gene: TRBV24-1
CDR3 length: 13
CDR3 protein: CATSANRVYGYTF
CDR3 DNA: TGTGCCACCAGTGCCAACAGGGTCTATGGCTACACCTTC